This TCR beta chain was obtained from a study of blood T cell repertoires in COVID-19. The wider study: Samples representing acute and convalescent COVID-19 were sourced from the United States, Italy and Spain. The analysed material was cDNA or gDNA that came from T cells, B-cell-depleted T cells, or PBMCs.

Profiling relied on immunoSEQ multiplex PCR, and the TCRdb table lists in-frame clones only, not all of them. The table records some 150,000 clones, about 89% of them present only once. CDR1 is MNHEY, CDR2 SVGAGI, per germline. V trimming: 6 bases; J trimming: 3 bases; junction bases outside the gene matches: 6. The CDR3 contains 14 residues. The sequenced sample was peripheral blood. The receptor comes from a man aged 55 to 69 with active or convalescent COVID-19. The chain uses TRBV6-5 and TRBJ2-7, with 9 bases that match TRBD1. The CDR3 DNA sequence: TGTGCCAGCAGAACCAGACAGGGGGTCTACGAGCAGTACTTC. This codes for CASRTRQGVYEQYF.